The next 15 T cell receptor beta chains were all read from a single sample in a study of response to subunit inactivated influenza vaccine (dated by TCRdb to 2016 to 2019). The intended sense of this specimen's time point label: approximately 47 days after influenza vaccine administration. Receptor amplification or capture employed RT-PCR. Sequencer: Illumina HiSeq 2500. TCRdb applied fastp at Q25 and MiXCR to the public reads, then kept only in-frame beta chains. When rows share a CDR3 protein, they turn into one entry using the most common DNA and genes. For this sample the table gives over 450,000 distinct CDR3 sequences, of which under 15% were detected only once. The top ten clonotypes cover 10% to 15% of the sample. The specimen was PBMCs from blood, collected roughly 48 days after vaccination. These TCRs come from a man aged 50 to 60 who received an inactivated influenza vaccine. Donor details come from another sample of the same person, matched by shared clones.

The gene calls are TRBV20-1 and TRBJ2-2; 8 bases agree with TRBD1. Per the germline V gene, CDR1 is DFQATT and CDR2 is SNEGSKA (reference sequence). The CDR3 sequence is 16 residues long. The V and J ends lost 4 bases and 4 bases, in that order; junction bases with no gene match: 11. This CDR3 reads CSAKDRAHSLTGELFF. In DNA form, the CDR3 reads TGCAGTGCTAAGGACAGGGCCCACAGCCTCACCGGGGAGCTGTTTTTT.

This clonotype was seen only a few times. The chain couples TRBV10-3 to TRBJ2-3; 7 bases are a match to TRBD2. This CDR3 has 14 amino acids. The V gene's germline CDR1 is ENHRY and CDR2 SYGVKD. J lost 0 bases, V lost 8 bases, and 5 bases had no gene match. CDR3 amino acids: CAIATRGSTDTQYF. DNA of the CDR3: TGTGCCATCGCAACGCGGGGGAGCACAGATACGCAGTATTTT.

This clonotype was seen more than once but under ten times. The chain joins TRBV5-1 to TRBJ2-1; D is perhaps TRBD2 (5 bases). Trimming took off 4 bases at V and 6 bases at J, with 14 bases between the two ends. Germline V gene sequence: CDR1 SGHRS, CDR2 YFSETQ. The CDR3 sequence is 14 residues long. The CDR3 spells CASSPGIPANEQFF. The CDR3 nucleotides are TGCGCCAGCAGCCCCGGGATCCCTGCCAATGAGCAGTTCTTC.

There are many counts of this clonotype. The CDR3 sequence: CASSPGRIRYNEQFF. The CDR3 DNA reads as TGTGCCAGCAGTCCGGGACGGATCCGGTACAATGAGCAGTTCTTC. The chain carries TRBV7-9 and TRBJ2-1; either TRBD1 or TRBD2 may supply D (5 bases each). V dropped 6 bases and J dropped 4 bases, with 16 bases sitting between them. The germline CDR1 and CDR2 sequences are SEHNR and FQNEAQ (reference sequence). This CDR3 comprises 15 residues.

V gene TRBV28 combines with J gene TRBJ2-4; D not certain. CDR1 and CDR2 from the germline V gene are MDHEN and SYDVKM. The CDR3 runs to 14 residues. Deletions cut 2 bases from V and 9 bases from J, with 14 bases between. Here the CDR3 DNA reads TGTGCCAGCAGTTTAGGGCAGCCTACTTCCATTCAGTACTTC. It translates to CASSLGQPTSIQYF.

There are a few counts of this clonotype. The chain recombines TRBV20-1 with TRBJ2-2; D not certain. Trimming left V 2 bases short and J 1 base short, with 8 bases between. The CDR3 length is 14 residues. Germline V gene data show CDR1 as DFQATT and CDR2 as SNEGSKA (reference sequence). This CDR3 is CSARSLGNTGELFF. CDR3 nucleotide sequence: TGCAGTGCTAGATCTCTAGGGAACACCGGGGAGCTGTTTTTT.

This chain links TRBV15 with TRBJ2-1, with TRBD2 as a possible D gene (6 bases). Germline V gene sequence: CDR1 LNHNV, CDR2 YYDKDF (reference sequence). V was pared by 1 base and J by 7 bases, with 20 bases between. The CDR3 has 17 amino acids. For the CDR3, the DNA is TGTGCCACCAGCAGAGCATTCCCTCGGGAGATGTTTAATGAGCAGTTCTTC. Its translation is CATSRAFPREMFNEQFF. Full variable domain (remainder filled in from reference TRBV15 and TRBJ2-1): DAMVIQNPRYQVTQFGKPVTLSCSQTLNHNVMYWYQQKSSQAPKLLFHYYDKDFNNEADTPDNFQSRRPNTSFCFLDIRSPGLGDTAMYLCATSRAFPREMFNEQFFGPGTRLTVL.

This clonotype occurred a few times. The gene calls are TRBV6-1 and TRBJ1-5; the D gene is possibly TRBD1 (5 bases). The CDR3 consists of 13 residues. Germline-derived CDR1 and CDR2 are MNHNS and SASEGT. Trimming shortened V by 3 bases and J by 9 bases, and 12 bases separated the two germline ends. The CDR3 coding sequence is TGTGCCAGCAGTGACAGGGCCTTTGGGCCCCAGCATTTT. Translating gives CASSDRAFGPQHF.

This rearrangement joins TRBV5-4 to TRBJ1-6, with D possibly being TRBD1 (6 bases). V gave up 3 bases and J gave up 10 bases, with 14 bases separating them. Germline assignment: CDR1 SGHNT and CDR2 YYREEE (reference sequence). This CDR3 is built from 14 residues. CDR3 nucleotides: TGTGCCAGCAGCTCCACAGGGATGTACTCACCCCTCCACTTT. Its protein is CASSSTGMYSPLHF.

This clonotype appeared a few times. The chain combines TRBV14 with TRBJ2-3; D is possibly TRBD2 (5 bases). V gave up 4 bases and J gave up 4 bases, with 12 bases separating them. Germline-derived CDR1 and CDR2 are SGHDN and FVKESK. CDR3 length: 14 residues. The CDR3 spells CASSPWSAADTQYF. The DNA for the CDR3 is TGTGCCAGCAGCCCCTGGTCAGCGGCAGATACGCAGTATTTT.

The rearrangement joins TRBV5-1 to TRBJ1-1; TRBD1 agrees at 9 bases. The germline V gene has CDR1 SGHRS and CDR2 YFSETQ. Trimming removed 1 base from V and 4 bases from J; junction bases left unmatched: 2. The CDR3 has 14 amino acids. CDR3 in amino acids: CASSLRTGATEAFF. The CDR3 DNA reads TGCGCCAGCAGCTTGAGGACAGGGGCCACTGAAGCTTTCTTT.

This clonotype was counted only a few times. The chain is built from TRBV5-5 and TRBJ2-5; D uncertain. The germline V and J ends were trimmed by 0 bases and 2 bases, with 8 bases remaining between them. Germline loops: CDR1 SGHKS, CDR2 YYEKEE (reference sequence). The CDR3 totals 14 residues. CDR3: CASSLDRRQETQYF. The CDR3 DNA reads TGTGCCAGCAGCTTGGACCGAAGACAAGAGACCCAGTACTTC.

This clonotype was seen only a few times. The V call is TRBV6-5, the J call TRBJ2-3; D unclear. Germline values: CDR1 MNHEY, CDR2 SVGAGI. The germline V and J ends were trimmed by 6 bases and 6 bases, with 10 bases remaining between them. This CDR3 is 12 amino acids long. The CDR3 loop is CASSHGWDTQYF. The CDR3 DNA reads TGTGCCAGCAGCCACGGCTGGGATACGCAGTATTTT.

This clonotype was seen a handful of times. The chain employs TRBV3-1 and TRBJ1-6; D remains ambiguous. The ends were cut back, 1 base at V and 3 bases at J, with 7 bases in the middle. Germline CDR1 reads LGHDT; CDR2 reads YNNKEL (reference sequence). This CDR3 contains 15 residues. This chain's CDR3 is CASSQGEIYNSPLHF. CDR3 DNA sequence: TGTGCCAGCAGCCAAGGCGAGATCTATAATTCACCCCTCCACTTT.

This chain joins TRBV20-1 and TRBJ1-2, with TRBD1 identical over 8 bases. Germline V gene data show CDR1 as DFQATT and CDR2 as SNEGSKA (reference sequence). This CDR3 contains 13 residues. V lost 6 bases and J lost 4; bases outside the gene matches: 7. CDR3 DNA sequence: TGCAGTGCGAGACAGGGGCCGGGCTATGGCTACACCTTC. This encodes CSARQGPGYGYTF.